The clone carrying this T cell receptor beta chain has just one count. This entry belongs to a study of cytomegalovirus exposure and HLA in healthy donors. The CDR3 is made up of 15 amino acids. Germline V gene lookup returns CDR1 SGHNT and CDR2 YYREEE (reference sequence). The ends were cut back, 5 bases at V and 0 bases at J, with 14 bases in the middle. PCR used 60 Vbeta primers and 13 Jbeta primers. The protocol was immunoSEQ multiplex PCR, while the TCRdb copy is restricted to in-frame clones and leaves out a portion. The sample consists of 200,000 to 250,000 clones, around 80% of them appearing once.

The chain has TRBV5-4 and TRBJ1-1; D not resolved. Sequencing was done on a sample of PBMCs. The sequence derives from a girl aged 2-10 years in good health and CMV-seronegative. CDR3 sequence: CASRLRGGMNTEAFF. As DNA, the CDR3 is TGTGCCAGCAGGCTTAGAGGTGGCATGAACACTGAAGCTTTCTTT.